These T cell receptor beta chains were read from a single sample in a study of blood T cell repertoires in COVID-19. Some clones are missing from TCRdb's copy, which holds only in-frame ones; the method was immunoSEQ multiplex PCR. Counted here are 100,000 or so clones, around 87% occurring once; the ten biggest clones make up approximately 10%. Sequencing was carried out using peripheral blood. The receptors were sampled from a woman aged 25 to 39 with acute or convalescent COVID-19. Each CDR3 is given with its conserved first and last residue. Fields, in order: J gene, CDR3 length, V gene, clone size, D gene, CDR3 protein, CDR3 DNA. A D gene is named only where the DNA matches it firmly. Clone size is not always given. Where it is, it says once, few, many or a class for expanded clones.

TRBJ2-3 | 12 | TRBV30 | - | - | CAWKPYTDTQYF | TGTGCCTGGAAACCCTACACAGATACGCAGTATTTT
TRBJ2-2 | 17 | TRBV5-6 | - | - | CASSLGLGLKIIGELFF | TGTGCCAGCAGCTTGGGTCTGGGACTCAAGATCATCGGGGAGCTGTTTTTT
TRBJ2-1 | 16 | TRBV7-2 | - | TRBD2 | CASSLWRGGSYNEQFF | TGTGCCAGCAGCTTATGGCGGGGGGGCTCCTACAATGAGCAGTTCTTC
TRBJ2-7 | 15 | TRBV19 | - | - | CASSPIDSAPYEQYF | TGTGCCAGTAGCCCGATAGACAGCGCTCCCTACGAGCAGTACTTC
TRBJ2-1 | 19 | TRBV18 | - | TRBD2 | CASSPLPGLAGSGYNEQFF | TGTGCCAGCTCACCCTTACCGGGACTAGCGGGTAGCGGGTACAATGAGCAGTTCTTC
TRBJ2-2 | 15 | TRBV5-1 | - | TRBD1 | CASRAGTENTGELFF | TGCGCCAGCAGGGCCGGGACAGAAAACACCGGGGAGCTGTTTTTT
TRBJ1-1 | 14 | TRBV11-1 | - | TRBD1 | CASSSYRGNTEAFF | TGTGCCAGCAGCTCGTACAGGGGAAACACTGAAGCTTTCTTT
TRBJ1-3 | 17 | TRBV10-3 | - | TRBD1 | CAISEGQGVLDGNTIYF | TGTGCCATCAGTGAAGGGCAGGGGGTATTGGATGGAAACACCATATATTTT
TRBJ2-6 | 15 | TRBV14 | - | - | CASAAGAAGANVLTF | TGTGCCAGCGCGGCGGGGGCGGCTGGGGCCAACGTCCTGACTTTC
TRBJ2-3 | 15 | TRBV11-2 | - | - | CASSFSGLAGDTQYF | TGTGCCAGCAGCTTTAGTGGGCTAGCAGGAGATACGCAGTATTTT
TRBJ1-1 | 13 | TRBV19 | - | - | CASTPQGTTEAFF | TGTGCCAGTACCCCACAGGGTACCACTGAAGCTTTCTTT
TRBJ2-3 | 13 | TRBV12-3/TRBV12-4 | - | - | CASRDSGGVTQYF | TGTGCCAGCAGGGACTCGGGCGGTGTTACGCAGTATTTT
TRBJ1-5 | 12 | TRBV6-2/TRBV6-3 | - | - | CASSYISQPQHF | TGTGCCAGCAGTTATATATCTCAGCCCCAGCATTTT
TRBJ2-7 | 17 | TRBV3-1/TRBV3-2 | few | TRBD1 | CASSLKGGRTGANEQYF | TGTGCCAGCAGCCTCAAAGGCGGACGGACAGGGGCCAACGAGCAGTACTTC
TRBJ1-1 | 14 | TRBV7-8 | - | - | CASSLGTMNTEAFF | TGTGCCAGCAGCTTAGGGACAATGAACACTGAAGCTTTCTTT
TRBJ1-4 | 13 | TRBV6-9 | - | - | CASSLYPDEKLFF | TGTGCCAGCAGTTTATATCCCGATGAAAAACTGTTTTTT
TRBJ1-2 | 17 | TRBV15 | - | - | CATSRVVTVTENYGYTF | TGTGCCACCAGCAGAGTGGTTACGGTTACAGAGAACTATGGCTACACCTTC
TRBJ2-1 | 16 | TRBV3-1/TRBV3-2 | few | TRBD1 | CASSFYAGQGSNEQFF | TGTGCCAGCAGCTTCTACGCGGGACAGGGATCCAATGAGCAGTTCTTC
TRBJ2-1 | 15 | TRBV11-2 | - | - | CASSSVRGRDNEQFF | TGTGCCAGCAGCTCTGTACGGGGGAGAGACAATGAGCAGTTCTTC
TRBJ1-1 | 13 | TRBV18 | few | - | CASSASSLTEAFF | TGTGCCAGCTCGGCCAGTTCCCTCACTGAAGCTTTCTTT
TRBJ2-7 | 15 | TRBV19 | - | - | CASSGSSALTYEQYF | TGTGCCAGTAGCGGGTCATCAGCCCTGACCTACGAGCAGTACTTC
TRBJ1-2 | 12 | TRBV27 | - | - | CASSSGGGRYTF | TGTGCCAGCAGTTCCGGGGGGGGTCGCTACACCTTC
TRBJ1-1 | 14 | TRBV6-5 | once | - | CASSYLSGETEAFF | TGTGCCAGCAGTTACCTGTCAGGGGAAACTGAAGCTTTCTTT
TRBJ1-5 | 14 | TRBV27 | - | TRBD1 | CASSRTGGYQPQHF | TGTGCCAGCAGCCGGACAGGGGGCTATCAGCCCCAGCATTTT
TRBJ2-3 | 14 | TRBV10-1 | - | - | CASSDEGGTDTQYF | TGCGCCAGCAGTGATGAGGGGGGCACAGATACGCAGTATTTT
TRBJ2-2 | 14 | TRBV5-1 | - | TRBD1 | CASSTGTGIGELFF | TGCGCCAGCAGCACCGGGACAGGGATCGGGGAGCTGTTTTTT
TRBJ1-2 | 11 | TRBV10-2 | - | - | CASGPDYGYTF | TGCGCCAGCGGGCCCGACTATGGCTACACCTTC
TRBJ1-5 | 14 | TRBV28 | - | TRBD1 | CASRSYRGPQPQHF | TGTGCCAGCAGGTCCTACAGGGGACCCCAGCCCCAGCATTTT
TRBJ2-7 | 13 | TRBV19 | - | - | CASSMFGGYEQYF | TGTGCCAGTAGTATGTTCGGGGGCTACGAGCAGTACTTC
TRBJ1-2 | 15 | TRBV24-1 | - | TRBD1 | CATSDSDRGQGGYTF | TGTGCCACCAGTGATTCGGACAGGGGGCAAGGCGGCTACACCTTC
TRBJ1-2 | 15 | TRBV3-1/TRBV3-2 | - | - | CASSPVPDSNYGYTF | TGTGCCAGCAGCCCCGTCCCGGACTCTAACTATGGCTACACCTTC
TRBJ1-2 | 14 | TRBV2 | - | TRBD1 | CASLHPDRFYGYTF | TGTGCCAGCTTGCACCCGGACAGGTTCTATGGCTACACCTTC
TRBJ2-7 | 13 | TRBV6-5 | - | - | CASSSSRRGEQYF | TGTGCCAGCAGTTCGTCACGACGGGGCGAGCAGTACTTC
TRBJ2-2 | 17 | TRBV6-1 | - | - | CASSEALQARRTGELFF | TGTGCCAGCAGTGAAGCGCTTCAGGCAAGGAGGACCGGGGAGCTGTTTTTT
TRBJ1-1 | 16 | TRBV18 | once | TRBD1 | CASSWDRGGSNTEAFF | TGTGCCAGCTCATGGGACAGGGGAGGTTCGAACACTGAAGCTTTCTTT
TRBJ2-1 | 14 | TRBV9 | - | TRBD2 | CASSVRGGGNEQFF | TGTGCCAGCAGCGTACGGGGGGGAGGAAATGAGCAGTTCTTC
TRBJ2-3 | 15 | TRBV18 | - | TRBD2 | CASSPPSLAGVTQYF | TGTGCCAGCTCACCACCGTCACTAGCGGGGGTTACGCAGTATTTT
TRBJ2-7 | 16 | TRBV6-1 | - | TRBD2 | CASSEAQVWGGYEQYF | TGTGCCAGCAGTGAAGCCCAAGTTTGGGGGGGCTACGAGCAGTACTTC
TRBJ1-3 | 13 | TRBV7-9 | - | - | CASSFIAGNTIYF | TGTGCCAGCAGCTTTATCGCTGGAAACACCATATATTTT
TRBJ1-2 | 12 | TRBV27 | - | - | CASRTVQGGYTF | TGTGCCAGTCGGACTGTTCAAGGTGGCTACACCTTC
TRBJ1-1 | 12 | TRBV27 | once | - | CASSFRGTEAFF | TGTGCCAGCAGTTTCCGAGGCACTGAAGCTTTCTTT
TRBJ1-1 | 14 | TRBV27 | - | - | CASSTGGEGTEAFF | TGTGCCAGCTCCACGGGAGGGGAGGGCACTGAAGCTTTCTTT
TRBJ1-3 | 16 | TRBV7-9 | - | TRBD1 | CASSQFQGASGNTIYF | TGTGCCAGCAGCCAATTCCAGGGGGCCTCTGGAAACACCATATATTTT
TRBJ2-2 | 15 | TRBV9 | - | - | CASSAGHASTGELFF | TGTGCCAGCAGCGCGGGACACGCGAGCACCGGGGAGCTGTTTTTT
TRBJ1-3 | 14 | TRBV5-6 | - | TRBD1 | CASSLWQGANTIYF | TGTGCCAGCAGCTTGTGGCAGGGGGCAAACACCATATATTTT
TRBJ1-1 | 17 | TRBV4-1 | - | - | CASSHGGREGLNTEAFF | TGCGCCAGCAGCCATGGGGGGCGGGAGGGGTTGAACACTGAAGCTTTCTTT
TRBJ1-2 | 15 | TRBV28 | - | - | CASSFPLGHLYGYTF | TGTGCCAGCAGTTTCCCACTAGGGCACCTCTATGGCTACACCTTC
TRBJ1-6 | 14 | TRBV29-1 | - | TRBD1 | CSVLTGERNSPLHF | TGCAGCGTTCTGACAGGGGAGAGGAATTCACCCCTCCACTTT
TRBJ1-2 | 14 | TRBV4-1 | once | TRBD1 | CASSQGQGAVGYTF | TGCGCCAGCAGCCAGGGACAGGGGGCGGTAGGCTACACCTTC
TRBJ1-2 | 14 | TRBV28 | - | TRBD1 | CASSLFDREYGYTF | TGTGCCAGCAGTTTATTCGACAGGGAGTATGGCTACACCTTC
TRBJ2-1 | 12 | TRBV29-1 | few | TRBD1 | CSEQTGYNEQFF | TGCAGCGAACAGACAGGGTACAATGAGCAGTTCTTC
TRBJ1-6 | 15 | TRBV24-1 | - | - | CATSDGVRVDSPLHF | TGTGCCACCAGTGATGGGGTCAGGGTGGATTCACCCCTCCACTTT
TRBJ1-3 | 17 | TRBV6-1 | - | - | CASSEHRFFGAGNTIYF | TGTGCCAGCAGTGAACATCGCTTTTTTGGGGCGGGAAACACCATATATTTT
TRBJ1-5 | 14 | TRBV27 | - | TRBD1 | CASSSDRGNQPQHF | TGTGCCAGCAGTTCCGACAGGGGTAATCAGCCCCAGCATTTT
TRBJ1-2 | 14 | TRBV6-6 | - | - | CASTLPGGDYGYTF | TGTGCCAGCACCCTGCCCGGGGGAGACTATGGCTACACCTTC